The 26 T cell receptor beta chains reported below all come from one sample, sequenced in a study of low-dose radiotherapy and immunotherapy resistance in tumors. Time point here: before trial treatment. Gene-specific TRAV and TRBV primers were used for first-strand cDNA, covering alpha and beta chains. Over roughly 20 PCR cycles, TCRs were amplified from a constant-region primer and V-primer adapter. Using its own MiXCR run on the reads, TCRdb lists one record per CDR3 protein. The sample records 55,000 to 65,000 distinct CDR3 sequences, approximately 25% being singletons. This material consisted of PBMCs, taken before treatment. All receptors derive from a male donor with rectosigmoid adenocarcinoma.

This clonotype was recorded at least ten times. The chain employs TRBV4-1 and TRBJ2-7; 13 bases are shared with TRBD2. CDR3 length: 18 residues. Unmatched junction bases numbered 9, after V lost 4 bases and J lost 0 bases. The V gene's germline CDR1 is MGHRA and CDR2 YSYEKL. Here the CDR3 reads CASSLSGTSGTLSYEQYF. CDR3 sequence (DNA): TGCGCCAGCAGCCTATCCGGGACTAGCGGGACCCTCTCCTACGAGCAGTACTTC.

This clonotype was seen repeatedly, ten times or more. The chain combines TRBV21-1 with TRBJ2-3. TRBV21-1 is assigned pseudogene status. The CDR3 covers 9 residues. The DNA of the CDR3 is TGTGCCAGCAGCAGGCCGCAGTATTTT. This sequence encodes CASSRPQYF.

J is TRBJ2-7 and V is TRBV18; D ambiguous. In germline, CDR1 is KGHSH, CDR2 LQKENI. The V end was cut by 3 bases, the J end by 3 bases, with 15 bases between. This CDR3 region has 15 residues. This CDR3 is CASSPELGSVYEQYF. The DNA for the CDR3 is TGTGCCAGCTCACCCGAGCTGGGTTCCGTCTACGAGCAGTACTTC.

This clonotype occurred many times. This chain connects TRBV5-1 to TRBJ2-5, with D possibly called TRBD1 or TRBD2 (5 bases each). The CDR3 has 17 residues. Germline V gene lookup returns CDR1 SGHRS and CDR2 YFSETQ. Trimming pared 0 bases from V and 4 bases from J, leaving 19 bases between. DNA of the CDR3: TGCGCCAGCAGCTTGGCCAGAGGGGCCCTGGCTGGAGAGACCCAGTACTTC. Its translation is CASSLARGALAGETQYF.

This clonotype came up many times. The CDR3 DNA is TGCGCCAGCAGCTTGCTAGCGGACACAGATACGCAGTATTTT. Encoded protein: CASSLLADTDTQYF. This chain joins TRBV5-1 and TRBJ2-3, with 7 bases aligning to TRBD2. The CDR3 is made up of 14 amino acids. Per germline, CDR1 SGHRS and CDR2 YFSETQ. Losses at the gene ends were 1 base for V and 2 bases for J; bases not matched to a gene: 1.

As regards this clonotype: One base separates it from a far larger clone, so it is likely a read error. The chain has TRBV6-5 and TRBJ2-1; D possibly matches TRBD1 or TRBD2 (5 bases each). Looked up from germline, CDR1 is MNHEY and CDR2 is SVGAGI. Trimming took 6 bases from V and 10 from J, leaving 31 bases between them. This CDR3 contains 18 residues. DNA for the CDR3: TGTGCCAGCAGACTCACGAGGGGCGCCGGCCCACGGGCCTACGAGCAGTTCTTC. It specifies CASRLTRGAGPRAYEQFF.

In its sample, this clonotype was seen many times. V gene TRBV9 combines with J gene TRBJ1-2, with 8 bases aligning to TRBD1. Germline V gives CDR1 SGDLS, CDR2 YYNGEE. Germline trimming cut 0 bases from V and 0 bases from J; bases unmatched to any gene: 1. The CDR3 is 15 amino acids. Here the CDR3 reads CASSVEDRANYGYTF. The CDR3, as DNA: TGTGCCAGCAGCGTAGAGGACAGGGCTAACTATGGCTACACCTTC.

Details on this clonotype: A read error is possible here, since a much larger clone lies one base away. This rearrangement joins TRBV6-2 or TRBV6-3 to TRBJ2-7, with D possibly matching TRBD2 (6 bases). Trimming pared 0 bases from V and 5 bases from J, leaving 17 bases between. The CDR3 has 16 amino acids. Per the germline V gene, CDR1 is MNHEY and CDR2 is SVGEGT. The DNA of the CDR3 is TGTGCCAGCAGTTACTCGATGCTCTGGCTAGCGAACGAGCAGTACTTC. This encodes CASSYSMLWLANEQYF.

This clonotype appeared many times. The chain joins TRBV29-1 to TRBJ2-5, with TRBD2 matching over 13 bases. The ends lost 7 bases at V and 1 base at J; junction bases unmatched: 6. The CDR3 has 15 residues. The germline V gene encodes CDR1 SQVTM and CDR2 ANQGSEA. CDR3 nucleotides: TGCAGCGCCCAGACTAGCGGGGGGTTCCAAGAGACCCAGTACTTC. Amino acid sequence: CSAQTSGGFQETQYF.

J is TRBJ2-2 and V is TRBV19; D remains unclear. Between the trimmed V and J ends, which lost 3 bases and 0 bases, there was a span of 8 bases. Germline lookup yields CDR1 LNHDA and CDR2 SQIVND (reference sequence). This CDR3 has 15 amino acids. The CDR3, as DNA: TGTGCCAGTAGTATGGGCAGCGCGAACACCGGGGAGCTGTTTTTT. Encoded protein: CASSMGSANTGELFF.

There are many counts of this clonotype. The V gene is TRBV6-9, the J gene TRBJ2-7; no definite D call. Germline V gene lookup returns CDR1 MNHGY and CDR2 SVAAGI. V was shortened by 8 bases and J by 4 bases, with 24 bases between the two germline ends. This CDR3 contains 16 residues. The CDR3 nucleotides read TGTGCCAGCCGTTGTGGATCACACTCTCCTCTTTACGAGCAGTACTTC. It is translated as CASRCGSHSPLYEQYF.

This clonotype appeared many times. In DNA, the CDR3 is TGCAGCGTTGAAACAGGGATTATCTCCGGGGAGCTGTTTTTT. This codes for CSVETGIISGELFF. The genes are TRBV29-1 and TRBJ2-2; D is perhaps TRBD1 (6 bases). The CDR3 has 14 amino acids. Trimming took 2 bases from V and 6 from J, leaving 13 bases between them. Germline values: CDR1 SQVTM, CDR2 ANQGSEA.

This clonotype was seen many times. The rearrangement links TRBV6-5 to TRBJ1-5; no definite D call. Germline V gives CDR1 MNHEY, CDR2 SVGAGI. V was shortened by 4 bases and J by 0 bases, with 10 bases between the two germline ends. The CDR3 has 15 residues. Here the CDR3 reads CASSSRQDSNQPQHF. The DNA of the CDR3 is TGTGCCAGCAGTTCACGACAAGATAGCAATCAGCCCCAGCATTTT.

In the case of this clonotype: A far more abundant clone sits one base away, making this likely a read error. This chain links TRBV28 with TRBJ1-1, with D possibly being TRBD1 (5 bases). Trimming removed 3 bases from V and 6 bases from J, with 20 bases in between. The CDR3 has 16 amino acids. The germline V gene encodes CDR1 MDHEN and CDR2 SYDVKM. The CDR3 DNA is TGTGCCAGCAGTTTTGGCCCCGGCCAGGGAGGCCCTGAAGCTTTCTTT. Translated, it gives CASSFGPGQGGPEAFF.

This clonotype has at least ten counts. The gene calls are TRBV7-9 and TRBJ1-1; possible D gene TRBD1, 6 bases. V was trimmed by 5 bases and J by 4 bases, leaving 11 bases between them. The CDR3 length is 13 residues. Germline values: CDR1 SEHNR, CDR2 FQNEAQ (reference sequence). CDR3 sequence: CASSRGGSTEAFF. CDR3 sequence (DNA): TGTGCCAGCAGCCGAGGGGGTTCCACTGAAGCTTTCTTT.

This clonotype has at least ten counts. V gene TRBV5-1 combines with J gene TRBJ2-5; possible D gene TRBD2, 6 bases. The ends were cut back, 2 bases at V and 0 bases at J, with 8 bases in the middle. This CDR3 is built from 14 residues. Germline V CDR1 and CDR2: SGHRS, YFSETQ. CDR3 loop: CASSFGGHQETQYF. The CDR3 DNA reads as TGCGCCAGCAGCTTCGGGGGACACCAAGAGACCCAGTACTTC.

The rearrangement links TRBV10-3 to TRBJ2-7; TRBD1 is a possible D gene (6 bases). The germline V gene encodes CDR1 ENHRY and CDR2 SYGVKD. The CDR3 has 13 amino acids. V dropped 4 bases and J dropped 2 bases, with 9 bases sitting between them. In DNA, the CDR3 is TGTGCCATCAGTGGGACAGCGACCTACGAGCAGTACTTC. It translates to CAISGTATYEQYF.

In this sample, this clonotype turned up many times. This chain connects TRBV6-2 or TRBV6-3 to TRBJ2-7; 8 bases fit TRBD2. Germline CDR1 MNHEY, CDR2 SVGEGT. The CDR3 consists of 13 residues. V was clipped by 8 bases and J by 3 bases; unmatched bases: 6. The CDR3 DNA sequence: TGTGCCAGCCGGTCGGGAGGGATCTACGAGCAGTACTTC. The encoded protein is CASRSGGIYEQYF.

This clonotype was recorded many times. The gene calls are TRBV14 and TRBJ1-1; D ambiguous. This CDR3 spans 13 amino acids. Trimming took off 0 bases at V and 4 bases at J, with 6 bases between the two ends. CDR1 is SGHDN and CDR2 is FVKESK in the germline V gene. This chain's CDR3 is CASSQDHFTEAFF. CDR3 DNA sequence: TGTGCCAGCAGCCAAGATCACTTCACTGAAGCTTTCTTT.

This clonotype was seen ten or more times. The CDR3 region is CASSVETGEDPPGANVLTF. The CDR3 DNA sequence: TGTGCCAGCAGTGTAGAGACAGGGGAGGACCCGCCAGGGGCCAACGTCCTGACTTTC. The J gene is TRBJ2-6, the V gene TRBV25-1; 8 nucleotides align to TRBD1. CDR3 length: 19 amino acids. The germline V gene encodes CDR1 MGHDK and CDR2 SYGVNS. V trimming: 4 bases; J trimming: 4 bases; junction bases outside the gene matches: 15.

This clonotype appeared many times. The chain uses TRBV19 and TRBJ2-3; TRBD2 agrees at 11 bases. V lost 1 base, J lost 7 bases, and 4 bases stayed unmatched. The germline gives CDR1 LNHDA, CDR2 SQIVND (reference sequence). This CDR3 spans 15 amino acids. The CDR3 bases are TGTGCCAGTAGTATAGCAACTAGCGGGAGAAATACGCAGTATTTT. Translating gives CASSIATSGRNTQYF.

This clonotype was observed many times. The chain recombines TRBV6-5 with TRBJ2-2; no clear D gene. V dropped 0 bases and J dropped 3 bases, with 5 bases sitting between them. Germline CDR1 is MNHEY and CDR2 is SVGAGI. CDR3 length equals 14 residues. CDR3 amino acids: CASSYSQDTGELFF. Written as DNA, the CDR3 is TGTGCCAGCAGTTACTCCCAGGACACCGGGGAGCTGTTTTTT.

This clonotype was counted at least ten times. V gene TRBV12-3 or TRBV12-4 combines with J gene TRBJ1-1; D is ambiguous. V lost 3 bases to trimming and J lost 4 bases, with 12 bases between them. The CDR3 consists of 14 residues. CDR3 in amino acids: CASSFSGGGTEAFF. The DNA of the CDR3 is TGTGCCAGCAGTTTTAGCGGAGGAGGCACTGAAGCTTTCTTT.

The sample holds many counts of this clonotype. V usage is TRBV28 and J usage is TRBJ1-2, with 7 bases fitting TRBD1. J was trimmed by 2 bases and V by 3 bases; bases with no gene match: 6. The CDR3 has 15 amino acids. Germline CDR1 reads MDHEN; CDR2 reads SYDVKM. Here the CDR3 DNA reads TGTGCCAGCAGTTTCCCGACAGGGCTCAACTATGGCTACACCTTC. It codes for CASSFPTGLNYGYTF.

This clonotype was observed many times. The chain is built from TRBV28 and TRBJ1-1; the match to TRBD1 covers 7 bases. The CDR3 length is 14 residues. J gave up 7 bases and V 4 bases, and 9 bases lay outside the gene matches. From germline, CDR1 is MDHEN and CDR2 SYDVKM. The CDR3 loop reads CASSSNRGNGEAFF. DNA of the CDR3: TGTGCCAGCAGTTCCAACAGGGGAAATGGTGAAGCTTTCTTT.

This clonotype was seen many times. This chain uses TRBV7-2 with TRBJ2-1; 9 nucleotides line up with TRBD2. V trimming: 2 bases; J trimming: 4 bases; junction bases outside the gene matches: 6. Germline CDR1 SGHTA, CDR2 FQGNSA. The CDR3 runs 16 residues. In nucleotides, the CDR3 is TGTGCCAGCAGCTTATGGCGGGGGGGCGGGTACAATGAGCAGTTCTTC. This encodes CASSLWRGGGYNEQFF.